The 21 T cell receptor beta chains in this list originate from one sample, sequenced in a study of memory CD4+ T cells and cytomegalovirus serostatus. Single viable CD3+CD4+CD8-CD45RO+ cells were sorted as the memory CD4+ T cells. The assay was immunoSEQ multiplex PCR, and TCRdb's table has in-frame clones only and misses some. The sample records approximately 50,000 clones, over 70% being singletons. The sequencing sample was made of memory CD4+ T cells from blood. These receptor sequences come from an adult in good health and CMV-seropositive.

This sequence joins TRBV28 and TRBJ2-7, with TRBD1 as a possible D gene (5 bases). The CDR3 runs 14 residues. Germline values: CDR1 MDHEN, CDR2 SYDVKM. V lost 5 bases and J lost 4, with 15 bases in between. CDR3 in DNA: TGTGCCAGCAGTAAGCCCCACGCAGGGTACGAGCAGTACTTC. Amino acid sequence: CASSKPHAGYEQYF.

The chain carries TRBV27 and TRBJ2-3, with 12 bases that match TRBD2. With V trimmed by 0 bases and J by 1 base, 5 bases remained unmatched. This CDR3 has 18 residues. Germline lookup yields CDR1 MNHEY and CDR2 SMNVEV (reference sequence). The CDR3: CASSLSLAGGPRTDTQYF. DNA of the CDR3: TGTGCCAGCAGTTTATCTCTAGCGGGAGGGCCTCGCACAGATACGCAGTATTTT.

In its sample, this clone was seen a few times. The CDR3 loop is CASIRTGAETQYF. For the CDR3, the DNA is TGTGCCAGCATAAGGACAGGGGCGGAGACCCAGTACTTC. The V and J genes are TRBV28 and TRBJ2-5; 9 nucleotides match TRBD1. Germline CDR1 is MDHEN and CDR2 is SYDVKM. This CDR3 has 13 residues. V shed 7 bases, J shed 5 bases, and the junction held 5 bases outside the gene matches.

V is TRBV6-5 and J is TRBJ2-5, with D possibly being TRBD2 (5 bases). Trimming removed 6 bases at V and 5 bases at J, with 13 bases between. CDR1 and CDR2 (germline): MNHEY, SVGAGI. The CDR3 runs to 13 residues. The CDR3 DNA follows: TGTGCCAGCAGAAGAGGGATTCAGGAGACCCAGTACTTC. Translating it yields CASRRGIQETQYF.

The J gene is TRBJ1-2, the V gene TRBV15; no clear D. Germline CDR1 reads LNHNV; CDR2 reads YYDKDF (reference sequence). This CDR3 spans 15 amino acids. The V end was cut by 0 bases, the J end by 5 bases, with 13 bases between. CDR3 DNA sequence: TGTGCCACCAGCAGAGATTCCAGCCAGGCTTATGGCTACACCTTC. This gives the protein CATSRDSSQAYGYTF.

This clone was recorded a few times. Other DNA sequences within the sample encode an identical CDR3. The chain has TRBV28 and TRBJ2-7; D uncertain. Germline values: CDR1 MDHEN, CDR2 SYDVKM. There are 13 residues in the CDR3. Between the trimmed V and J ends, which lost 6 bases and 3 bases, there was a span of 12 bases. The CDR3 loop is CASRPTSLYEQYF. In DNA form, the CDR3 reads TGTGCCAGCAGACCAACTTCACTCTACGAGCAGTACTTC.

The V gene is TRBV10-3, the J gene TRBJ1-1; the match to TRBD1 covers 7 bases. The germline V gene has CDR1 ENHRY and CDR2 SYGVKD. This CDR3 has 13 residues. After removal of 11 bases from V and 3 bases from J, the junction contained 9 bases not matched to a gene. DNA for the CDR3: TGTGCCTACACGAGGGGGCGCGACACTGAAGCTTTCTTT. Translation gives CAYTRGRDTEAFF.

This chain connects TRBV28 to TRBJ1-2; 7 bases map to TRBD1. Germline CDR1 and CDR2: MDHEN and SYDVKM. The CDR3 runs to 19 residues. Germline trimming cut 3 bases from V and 2 bases from J; bases unmatched to any gene: 18. Here the CDR3 DNA reads TGTGCCAGCAGTTTCCCTACCCGGGGAGGGGGCATGGGGAACTATGGCTACACCTTC. It is translated as CASSFPTRGGGMGNYGYTF.

CDR3 in DNA: TGTGCCAGCTCACCACCGGGGGCTTCCGGAACCAGGGAGCTGTTTTTT. Amino acids: CASSPPGASGTRELFF. The chain links TRBV18 to TRBJ2-2; TRBD1 is a possible D gene (6 bases). The CDR3 is 16 amino acids. The V and J ends lost 0 bases and 9 bases respectively, with 17 bases between them. Germline CDR1 reads KGHSH; CDR2 reads LQKENI. The variable domain in full, with the rest retrieved from reference TRBV18 and TRBJ2-2, is NAGVMQNPRHLVRRRGQEARLRCSPMKGHSHVYWYRQLPEEGLKFMVYLQKENIIDESGMPKERFSAEFPKEGPSILRIQQVVRGDSAAYFCASSPPGASGTRELFFGEGSRLTVL.

The V call is TRBV28, the J call TRBJ1-2; 9 nucleotides match TRBD1. The CDR3 has 13 amino acids. V shed 10 bases and J 8 bases; nucleotides not matched to a gene: 11. Germline CDR1 is MDHEN and CDR2 is SYDVKM. CDR3 amino acids: CATRDREIYGYTF. As DNA, the CDR3 is TGTGCCACCCGGGACAGGGAGATCTACGGCTACACCTTC.

This clone was found a few times. The chain has TRBV19 and TRBJ1-2; D is possibly TRBD1 (5 bases). V shed 0 bases and J shed 4 bases, with 12 bases lying between them. Germline V gene sequence: CDR1 LNHDA, CDR2 SQIVND (reference sequence). The CDR3 is 15 amino acids. CDR3 sequence (DNA): TGTGCCAGTAGTATAGACCAGTTGGGACTCTATGGCTACACCTTC. It is translated as CASSIDQLGLYGYTF.

The rearrangement joins TRBV19 to TRBJ2-1; 7 nucleotides agree with TRBD1. Germline-derived CDR1 and CDR2 are LNHDA and SQIVND (reference sequence). After removal of 5 bases from V and 2 bases from J, the junction contained 6 bases not matched to a gene. This CDR3 has 15 residues. The CDR3 region has the DNA TGTGCCAGTAGTCGTGACAGGGTCCCCTACAATGAGCAGTTCTTC. Translation: CASSRDRVPYNEQFF.

In this sample, this clone turned up a few times. CDR3 amino acids: CASSLDASGRAYEQYF. For the CDR3, the DNA is TGTGCCAGCAGCTTAGATGCTAGCGGGAGGGCCTACGAGCAGTACTTC. The V call is TRBV7-2, the J call TRBJ2-7; 12 bases are a match to TRBD2. After removal of 1 base from V and 2 bases from J, the junction contained 3 bases not matched to a gene. The CDR3 runs 16 residues. Germline CDR1 reads SGHTA; CDR2 reads FQGNSA.

The chain links TRBV12-5 to TRBJ1-3; D is unclear. Trimming shortened V by 2 bases and J by 0 bases, and 5 bases separated the two germline ends. The CDR3 loop spans 14 amino acids. CDR1 is LGHNT and CDR2 is FRNRAP in the germline V gene. CDR3 residues: CASGLPSSGNTIYF. CDR3 bases: TGTGCTAGTGGTTTGCCTTCCTCTGGAAACACCATATATTTT.

This clone has a handful of counts. The chain joins TRBV28 to TRBJ2-2, with unresolved D. Deletions cut 5 bases from V and 4 bases from J, with 8 bases between. Germline V CDR1 and CDR2: MDHEN, SYDVKM. The CDR3 totals 13 residues. The CDR3 sequence is CASSPPSTGELFF. Written as DNA, the CDR3 is TGTGCCAGCAGTCCCCCGAGCACCGGGGAGCTGTTTTTT.

The chain couples TRBV5-1 to TRBJ2-7, with 11 bases fitting TRBD1. The V gene end was trimmed by 0 bases and the J gene end by 2 bases; junction bases not matched to a gene: 4. Germline V CDR1 and CDR2: SGHRS, YFSETQ. The length of the CDR3 is 16 residues. The CDR3 nucleotides read TGCGCCAGCAGCTTGGGGCCGGGACAGGGGGCCTACGAGCAGTACGTC. It yields the protein CASSLGPGQGAYEQYV.

The chain has TRBV4-1 and TRBJ1-2; D perhaps matches TRBD1 (5 bases). This CDR3 comprises 14 residues. V gave up 0 bases and J gave up 5 bases, with 10 bases separating them. Germline CDR1 reads MGHRA; CDR2 reads YSYEKL. CDR3 DNA sequence: TGCGCCAGCAGCCAAGAGGCACAGGCTTATGGCTACACCTTC. Protein sequence: CASSQEAQAYGYTF.

This chain links TRBV7-9 with TRBJ2-5, with D unresolved. The V end lost 1 base, the J end lost 1 base, and 10 bases lay between the germline ends. Germline CDR1 is SEHNR and CDR2 is FQNEAQ (reference sequence). The CDR3 length is 15 residues. The CDR3 region is CASSLVASLQETQYF. The CDR3 DNA reads as TGTGCCAGCAGCTTAGTAGCCTCCCTCCAAGAGACCCAGTACTTC.

This clone was detected a few times. This chain joins TRBV2 and TRBJ2-4, with D possibly called TRBD1 or TRBD2 (6 bases each). Trimming removed 7 bases at V and 6 bases at J, with 19 bases between. Germline V lookup: CDR1 SNHLY, CDR2 FYNNEI. This CDR3 is built from 15 residues. The DNA of the CDR3 is TGTGCCAGCAAACTGACGGGGGCGATGGGAAACATTCAGTACTTC. This gives the protein CASKLTGAMGNIQYF.

The chain uses TRBV30 and TRBJ1-4, with a tentative D call TRBD1 (6 bases). V dropped 2 bases and J dropped 7 bases, with 11 bases sitting between them. The germline V gene encodes CDR1 GTSNPN and CDR2 SVGIG (reference sequence). The CDR3 sequence is 13 residues long. The CDR3 here is CAWSTGQSEKLFF. CDR3 sequence (DNA): TGTGCCTGGAGTACAGGGCAAAGTGAAAAACTGTTTTTT.

This clone has more than one count but fewer than ten. V usage is TRBV2 and J usage is TRBJ1-3; D gene uncertain. CDR1 SNHLY and CDR2 FYNNEI come from the germline V gene. Trimming shortened V by 6 bases and J by 4 bases, and 7 bases separated the two germline ends. The CDR3 totals 12 residues. The CDR3 region is CASSGLGNTIYF. In nucleotides, the CDR3 is TGTGCCAGCAGCGGTCTCGGAAACACCATATATTTT.